This entry is about one TCR beta chain. The specificity of this receptor is unknown. Base qualities are not at hand, and no much larger clone is one base apart. V gives up 10 bases and J gives up 0 bases, and the segment between their germline ends measures 4 bases. The cysteine opens and the phenylalanine closes a CDR3 of 11 amino acids. Kept here is only the CDR3 DNA, which spans 33 bases and is read in frame from base 1. The germline V gene supplies CDR1 SGHTA and CDR2 FQGNSA. This sample is part of a study of T cells in Graves' hyperthyroidism and ophthalmopathy (dated 2019 in TCRdb). Turning to the overall study: Peripheral blood samples were taken at initial diagnosis, before any treatment was given. To identify distinguishing TCR V-J signatures, a discovery cohort of 90 to 100 patients was used, comprising some 45 with Graves' ophthalmopathy and approximately 58 with stable Graves' hyperthyroidism. Prospective prediction of ophthalmopathy was tested in an independent validation cohort consisting of roughly 20 hyperthyroidism patients and approximately 16 patients who later progressed to ophthalmopathy. For training and testing, the 80 to 100 patients in the discovery cohort were randomly divided in a 7:3 ratio. Thyroid tissue and blood T-cell repertoires from about six Graves' hyperthyroidism patients were also compared in the study. Once sampling was done, hyperthyroidism patients were given methimazole at a starting dose of 30 mg daily, whereas ophthalmopathy patients were given high-dose intravenous methylprednisolone. The paper reports TCR Vbeta CDR3 sequencing of approximately 140 peripheral blood samples: approximately 43 ophthalmopathy, over 70 hyperthyroidism and some 17 progressor patients.

The full study reports these points: In validation, the model predicted progression to ophthalmopathy a median of around six months before onset, with approximately 70% sensitivity and 72.22% specificity. Sample size was not statistically predetermined, and investigators were not blinded to group allocation. A 13 V-J signature model separated ophthalmopathy from stable hyperthyroidism, with roughly 88% sensitivity and about 81% specificity in cross-validation and 80%/75% in testing. Blood samples also contained most of the expanded thyroid clonotypes (frequency above 0.001), which suggests that blood repertoires may reflect thyroid immune responses.

The TCR beta CDR3 regions were amplified from RNA transcripts. A first-round RT-PCR of the TCR CDR3 used the HTBI primer set with the Qiagen OneStep RT-PCR kit. Libraries were constructed in a second round of multiplex PCR, after which size selection and purification were performed. Paired-end sequencing of the libraries was performed with 100 bp reads on an Illumina HiSeq2000. For the original study's pipeline: SOAPnuke was used to process the raw data, throwing out any read that contained adapters or uncalled bases, had a mean Phred below 15, or lacked an exact constant-primer or identifier match. COPE v1.2.5 was used to merge high-quality paired reads, and clonotypes were defined as unique nucleotide sequences. MiTCR v1.1 was used to align the clonotypes against IMGT TRBV, TRBD and TRBJ reference segments. The analysis was restricted to V-J combinations with a frequency above 0.0001, which together covered just over 98% of the repertoires. The TCS score was defined as the ratio of F50 (clonal expansion) to E x V (chaos), calculated using BLOSUM62-based TCRdist between CDR3 peptides within each V-J. Welch's t-statistics and random forest reduced roughly 540 V-J features to roughly 13, which were used in a naive Bayes classifier (R e1071). TCRdb redid the processing of the public reads, applying fastp at Q25 and MiXCR, and retained in-frame beta chains. Every CDR3 protein is listed once, alongside the most common genes and DNA of its rows. These V and J calls are TCRdb output, not the study's own analysis. The sample yields 350,000 to 400,000 distinct CDR3 sequences; approximately 17% were counted once. The biggest ten clones account for over 35% of the sample.

Ophthalmopathy patients had moderately to severely active disease, with a Clinical Activity Score of 3 or more, a NOSPECS grade of 4 or more, and a disease duration of less than 3 months. Exclusion was applied to patients with uncontrolled infections, other autoimmune diseases, pregnancy or lactation. Diagnoses relied on clinical symptoms, serum thyroxine and TRAb, thyroid ultrasound and orbital computed tomography. PBMCs were separated from 7.5 to 10 ml of fresh peripheral blood using Ficoll-Paque density gradient centrifugation. Trizol reagent was used to extract total RNA, and RNA quality was then checked on an Agilent 2100 Bioanalyzer.

Sequenced input: blood. The rearranged segments are TRBV7-2 and TRBJ2-4; no confident D gene assignment can be made. The clonotype comes from a young man with Graves' ophthalmopathy. The DNA sequence is TGTGCCACCGGAGCCAAAAACATTCAGTACTTC. It is translated as CATGAKNIQYF.